One TCR beta chain is described in this entry. What it binds is not known. The data were taken from a study of cytomegalovirus exposure and HLA in healthy donors. Study results and limitations: Immune exposure data for these donors was limited to CMV serostatus.

PCR amplification relied on 60 Vbeta primers (plus 13 Jbeta primers). Profiled with immunoSEQ multiplex PCR; TCRdb holds only in-frame clones, not every one. There are more than 110,000 clones in the sample; approximately 82% occur only once, and approximately 1.5% lies in the top ten. Healthy people donating bone marrow made up the donors. CDR1 and CDR2 from the germline V gene are LNHDA and SQIVND (reference sequence). The CDR3 runs 16 residues. Trimming cost V 4 bases and J 3 bases, with 16 bases left between them. Sequencing was performed on PBMCs. This chain joins TRBV19 and TRBJ2-1, with D possibly TRBD1 on 5 matching bases. This clonotype originated in a man in his thirties or forties in good health and CMV-seropositive. CDR3 sequence reads: CASSRKQANLYNEQFF. DNA for the CDR3: TGTGCCAGTAGTAGAAAACAGGCTAACCTCTACAATGAGCAGTTCTTC.